This TCR beta chain was documented in a study of blood T cell repertoires in COVID-19. Study details: Donors in the United States, Italy and Spain gave samples during acute or convalescent COVID-19.

As processed by the authors: Estimation of nucleated cell counts was performed using reference gene primer amplification. Only in-frame clones appear in the TCRdb table, and some are missing; sequencing was by immunoSEQ multiplex PCR. The V and J calls and clone size come from that table; D and trimming were worked out from the DNA. The repertoire holds 150,000 or so clones, with under 85% as singletons. Trimming removed 1 base at V and 2 bases at J, with 12 bases between. The V gene's germline CDR1 is SGHTA and CDR2 FQGNSA. The CDR3 loop spans 15 amino acids. The sequencing input was peripheral blood. The sequence was obtained from a man between 65 and 85 years old who had recovered from COVID-19. This sequence joins TRBV7-2 and TRBJ2-7; tentative D call: TRBD2 (7 bases). The chain's CDR3 is CASSLDVGGPYEQYF. The CDR3 bases are TGTGCCAGCAGCTTAGACGTGGGGGGGCCCTACGAGCAGTACTTC.